These T cell receptor beta chains were read from a single sample in a study of blood T cell repertoires in COVID-19. Assay used: immunoSEQ multiplex PCR; TCRdb lists only in-frame clones, some missing. Here the sample spans 200,000 to 250,000 clones, about nine tenths being singletons. What was sequenced was peripheral blood. The receptor set was obtained from a woman aged 55-75 years with acute or convalescent COVID-19. CDR3s include the opening cysteine and the closing phenylalanine or tryptophan. A D gene is named only where the DNA matches it firmly. Rows give clone size only sometimes, using once, few, many, or a class for an expanded clone.

v_gene	d_gene	abundance	j_gene	CDR3nt	CDR3aa
TRBV19	NA	NA	TRBJ2-1	TGTGCCAGTGGGAGGAGGGGCCCTTACAATGAGCAGTTCTTC	CASGRRGPYNEQFF
TRBV6-6	NA	NA	TRBJ1-1	TGTGCCAGCAGTTACCCGAGAGGGGGAATGAACACTGAAGCTTTCTTT	CASSYPRGGMNTEAFF
TRBV10-3	NA	few	TRBJ1-2	TGTGCCATCAGTGAACCTGGGACTTTCCGGGACTATGGCTACACCTTC	CAISEPGTFRDYGYTF
TRBV7-3	TRBD2	NA	TRBJ2-3	TGTGCCAGCAGCGACCGGGGACTAGCGGGGGGAACAGATACGCAGTATTTT	CASSDRGLAGGTDTQYF
TRBV5-1	TRBD2	NA	TRBJ2-3	TGCGCCAGCAGCTTGACTAGCGGGCCTAGCACAGATACGCAGTATTTT	CASSLTSGPSTDTQYF
TRBV7-2	NA	NA	TRBJ2-5	TGTGCCAGCAGCCCCCCCCCTCGTTTTGAGACCCAGTACTTC	CASSPPPRFETQYF
TRBV27	TRBD1	NA	TRBJ1-2	TGTGCCAGCAGTGACAGGGGTATCGGTGGCTACACCTTC	CASSDRGIGGYTF
TRBV11-2	NA	NA	TRBJ1-2	TGTGCCAGCAGCTTAGACCTACAGGCGATCTATGGCTACACCTTC	CASSLDLQAIYGYTF
TRBV28	NA	NA	TRBJ1-3	TGTGCCAGCAGTTTATACGGACTCCTCTCTGGAAACACCATATATTTT	CASSLYGLLSGNTIYF
TRBV6-6	TRBD1	NA	TRBJ2-7	TGTGCCAGCAGCCAGGGGGCGCCTCCCTACGAGCAGTACTTC	CASSQGAPPYEQYF
TRBV18	TRBD1	NA	TRBJ1-4	TGTGCCAGCTCAGACAGGGACCCCTGGGCTGAAAAACTGTTTTTT	CASSDRDPWAEKLFF
TRBV4-2	NA	NA	TRBJ1-2	TGTGCCAGCAGCCAAGATTCAGGGTCGAACTATGGCTACACCTTC	CASSQDSGSNYGYTF
TRBV5-1	TRBD1	few	TRBJ2-5	TGCGCCAGCAGCAAACGGACAGGGCAAGAGACCCAGTACTTC	CASSKRTGQETQYF
TRBV11-2	NA	NA	TRBJ1-4	TGTGCCAGCAGCTTAGTACCCAGTTCCGAAAAACTGTTTTTT	CASSLVPSSEKLFF
TRBV10-3	NA	many	TRBJ1-1	TGTGCCATCAGTGAGTCGCGGGGGCAGACGAACACTGAAGCTTTCTTT	CAISESRGQTNTEAFF
TRBV12-5	NA	few	TRBJ1-6	TGTGCTAGTGGTTTGTCCACGGTGGACCTGGACAGCATTAATTCACCCCTCCACTTT	CASGLSTVDLDSINSPLHF
TRBV5-1	NA	few	TRBJ2-7	TGCGCCAGCAGCCCGGTGCAGGGGATCTACGAGCAGTACTTC	CASSPVQGIYEQYF
TRBV11-2	NA	NA	TRBJ1-4	TGTGCCAGCAGCCAAGACCCCGGCATCGGGGAAAAACTGTTTTTT	CASSQDPGIGEKLFF
TRBV7-9	TRBD2	NA	TRBJ2-2	TGTGCCAGCAGCCTACTAGCGGTGAACACCGGGGAGCTGTTTTTT	CASSLLAVNTGELFF
TRBV5-1	TRBD1	NA	TRBJ2-6	TGCGCCAGCAGTGGACAGGCTGGGGCCAACGTCCTGACTTTC	CASSGQAGANVLTF
TRBV3-1/TRBV3-2	TRBD2	once	TRBJ2-1	TGTGCCAGCAGCCTCGGCGGGGGGGCACAGAAGAATGAGCAGTTCTTC	CASSLGGGAQKNEQFF
TRBV10-2	TRBD2	NA	TRBJ2-3	TGCGCCAGCAGGACTAGCGGGGGGCGCACAGATACGCAGTATTTT	CASRTSGGRTDTQYF
TRBV5-1	TRBD1	few	TRBJ1-2	TGCGCCAGCAGCTTTAGCTTCCCAGGGGGCCCTGCTGGCTACACCTTC	CASSFSFPGGPAGYTF
TRBV28	TRBD2	NA	TRBJ2-1	TGTGCCAGCAGTCCACGGACTAGCGGGAGGGCGGCTGAGCAGTTCTTC	CASSPRTSGRAAEQFF
TRBV24-1	NA	NA	TRBJ2-1	TGTGCCACCAGTGATTTGCGGGGGGCGAGGAATGAGCAGTTCTTC	CATSDLRGARNEQFF
TRBV4-1	TRBD1	few	TRBJ1-2	TGCGCCAGCAGCCAAGAAGCGGGACAGGGCTATGGCTACACCTTC	CASSQEAGQGYGYTF
TRBV23-1	NA	NA	TRBJ1-5	TGCGCCAGAAACCCGGGTGAAAATAGCAATCAGCCCCAGCATTTT	CARNPGENSNQPQHF
TRBV3-1/TRBV3-2	NA	NA	TRBJ2-7	TGTGCCAGCAGCCAAGGGTTACGACAGACCTCCTACGAGCAGTACTTC	CASSQGLRQTSYEQYF
TRBV5-1	NA	NA	TRBJ2-3	TGCGCCAGCAGCCGGGTCGGTGAGAACACAGATACGCAGTATTTT	CASSRVGENTDTQYF